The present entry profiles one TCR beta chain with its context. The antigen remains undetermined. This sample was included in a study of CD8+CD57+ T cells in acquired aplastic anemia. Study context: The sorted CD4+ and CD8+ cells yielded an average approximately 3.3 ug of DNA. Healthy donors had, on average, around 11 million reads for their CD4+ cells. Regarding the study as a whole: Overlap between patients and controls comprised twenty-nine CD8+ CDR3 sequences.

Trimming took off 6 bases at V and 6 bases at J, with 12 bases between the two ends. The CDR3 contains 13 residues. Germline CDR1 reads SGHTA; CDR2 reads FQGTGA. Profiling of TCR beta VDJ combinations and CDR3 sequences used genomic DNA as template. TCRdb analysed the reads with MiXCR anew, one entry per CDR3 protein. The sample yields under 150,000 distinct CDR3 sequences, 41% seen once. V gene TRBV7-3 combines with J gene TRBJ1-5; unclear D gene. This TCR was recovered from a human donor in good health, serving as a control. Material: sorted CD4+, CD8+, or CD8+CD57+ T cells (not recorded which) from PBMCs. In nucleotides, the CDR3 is TGTGCCAGCAGTTACTCGGAGGCTCAGCCCCAGCATTTT. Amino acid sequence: CASSYSEAQPQHF.